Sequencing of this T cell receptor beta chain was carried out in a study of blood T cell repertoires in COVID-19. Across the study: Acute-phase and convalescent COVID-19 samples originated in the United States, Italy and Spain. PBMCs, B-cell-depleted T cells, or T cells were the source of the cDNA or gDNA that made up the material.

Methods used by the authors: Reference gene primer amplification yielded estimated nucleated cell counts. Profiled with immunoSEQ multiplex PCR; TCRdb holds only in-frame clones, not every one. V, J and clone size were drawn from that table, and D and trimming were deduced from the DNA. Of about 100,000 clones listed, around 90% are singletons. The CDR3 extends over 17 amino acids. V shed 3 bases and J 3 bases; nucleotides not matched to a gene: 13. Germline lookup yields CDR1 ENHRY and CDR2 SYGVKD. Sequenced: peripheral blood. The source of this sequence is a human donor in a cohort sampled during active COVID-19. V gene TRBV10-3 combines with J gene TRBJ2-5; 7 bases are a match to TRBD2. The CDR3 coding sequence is TGTGCCATCAGTGATACCCCCCCACTAGCGCTCGAAGAGACCCAGTACTTC. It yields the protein CAISDTPPLALEETQYF.